Presented here are 2 T cell receptor beta chains from one specimen sequenced in a study of control samples from healthy donors and cancer patients. TCRdb's table, derived via immunoSEQ multiplex PCR, lists solely in-frame clones and lacks some. The table lists about 160,000 clones, roughly 94% of them singletons. The sequenced sample was PBMCs. These receptors all stem from a man aged 55 to 70 with colorectal cancer.

This chain uses TRBV6-5 with TRBJ2-2; 8 nucleotides agree with TRBD1. Per germline, CDR1 MNHEY and CDR2 SVGAGI. The CDR3 length is 15 residues. The ends lost 5 bases at V and 6 bases at J; junction bases unmatched: 8. CDR3 amino acids: CASSRTGTVAGELFF. The DNA of the CDR3 is TGTGCCAGCAGTAGGACAGGGACGGTGGCCGGGGAGCTGTTTTTT.

J is TRBJ2-5 and V is TRBV6-2 or TRBV6-3; D may be TRBD2 (6 bases). The CDR3 is 13 amino acids. Germline V gene lookup returns CDR1 MNHEY and CDR2 SVGEGT. V was shortened by 5 bases and J by 4 bases, with 11 bases between the two germline ends. The CDR3 DNA is TGTGCCAGCAGTCGTTGGAGGGTAGAGACCCAGTACTTC. Translation: CASSRWRVETQYF.